The 24 T cell receptor beta chains below were found in one sample sequenced in a study of T cell responses to AZD1222 COVID-19 vaccine. Clones were read by immunoSEQ multiplex PCR, and TCRdb kept only the in-frame ones, dropping some. The sample records 150,000 or so clones, 92% being singletons. Sequenced material: peripheral blood, taken on day 0 of AZD1222 vaccination. The receptor source for this set is an adult in good health.

Written as DNA, the CDR3 is TGTGCCACCAGTGATTTGGCAGACAGGGGGCGAAGGGATACGCAGTATTTT. Protein: CATSDLADRGRRDTQYF. V is TRBV24-1 and J is TRBJ2-3; the match to TRBD1 covers 10 bases. The V gene end was trimmed by 0 bases and the J gene end by 6 bases; junction bases not matched to a gene: 8. The CDR3 is made up of 17 amino acids. Germline V CDR1 and CDR2: KGHDR, SFDVKD.

The chain recombines TRBV19 with TRBJ1-5; no clear D gene. CDR1 is LNHDA, CDR2 SQIVND, per germline (reference sequence). The germline V and J ends were trimmed by 4 bases and 5 bases, with 12 bases remaining between them. The CDR3 consists of 14 residues. CDR3 residues: CASSKGGNYQPQHF. The CDR3 DNA reads as TGTGCCAGTAGTAAGGGAGGCAATTATCAGCCCCAGCATTTT.

In this sample, this clone turned up a few times. J is TRBJ1-1 and V is TRBV4-2; weak D call: TRBD1 (5 bases). V dropped 0 bases and J dropped 7 bases, with 15 bases sitting between them. Germline CDR1 and CDR2: LGHNA and YNFKEQ. The CDR3 is 15 amino acids. CDR3 protein: CASSQDLGGVDEAFF. DNA for the CDR3: TGTGCCAGCAGCCAAGACCTCGGAGGGGTTGATGAAGCTTTCTTT.

The chain employs TRBV19 and TRBJ1-4; weak D call: TRBD1 (6 bases). Between the trimmed V and J ends, which lost 3 bases and 8 bases, there was a span of 13 bases. The length of the CDR3 is 14 residues. From germline, CDR1 is LNHDA and CDR2 SQIVND (reference sequence). CDR3 DNA sequence: TGTGCCAGTAGTATGGATCTCACAGGGGAAAAACTGTTTTTT. As protein: CASSMDLTGEKLFF.

This chain connects TRBV27 to TRBJ1-4, with 8 bases identical to TRBD1. The CDR3 sequence is 16 residues long. Trimming removed 6 bases from V and 8 bases from J; junction bases left unmatched: 14. CDR1 is MNHEY, CDR2 SMNVEV, per germline (reference sequence). The CDR3 sequence is CASRGILDRDGEKLFF. The CDR3 region has the DNA TGTGCCAGCAGGGGTATTTTGGACAGGGACGGGGAAAAACTGTTTTTT.

For the CDR3, the DNA is TGTGCCAGCAGCCGAGGGGGGGGCGCGGATGAGCAGTTCTTC. Protein product: CASSRGGGADEQFF. V and J are TRBV6-6 and TRBJ2-1; tentative D call: TRBD2 (7 bases). The CDR3 extends over 14 amino acids. Germline-derived CDR1 and CDR2 are MNHNY and SVGAGI (reference sequence). Trimming left V 6 bases short and J 8 bases short, with 17 bases between.

The rearrangement joins TRBV10-3 to TRBJ2-1; D is perhaps TRBD2 (5 bases). Germline V CDR1 and CDR2: ENHRY, SYGVKD. V was trimmed by 4 bases and J by 6 bases, leaving 7 bases between them. The CDR3 covers 12 residues. CDR3 nucleotide sequence: TGTGCCATCAGTGGGGAGACCAATGAGCAGTTCTTC. Protein: CAISGETNEQFF.

The chain uses TRBV27 and TRBJ2-2; 8 bases are shared with TRBD2. The ends lost 5 bases at V and 8 bases at J; junction bases unmatched: 4. There are 13 residues in the CDR3. Germline loops: CDR1 MNHEY, CDR2 SMNVEV (reference sequence). The CDR3 sequence: CASSVAGSGELFF. CDR3 DNA: TGTGCCAGCAGTGTAGCGGGGAGTGGGGAGCTGTTTTTT.

The chain couples TRBV29-1 to TRBJ1-4; D not certain. Trimming took 7 bases from V and 3 from J, leaving 12 bases between them. There are 13 residues in the CDR3. Germline values: CDR1 SQVTM, CDR2 ANQGSEA. CDR3 DNA sequence: TGCAGCGCCGGATTATCTGCTAATGAAAAACTGTTTTTT. This encodes CSAGLSANEKLFF.

The V and J genes are TRBV18 and TRBJ2-7, with 8 positions matching TRBD1. CDR3 size: 15 residues. V dropped 3 bases and J dropped 5; count of bases not matched to a gene: 9. The V gene's germline CDR1 is KGHSH and CDR2 LQKENI. The CDR3 loop is CASSPISQGAHEQYF. In DNA form, the CDR3 reads TGTGCCAGCTCACCGATTAGCCAGGGGGCCCACGAGCAGTACTTC.

The chain carries TRBV10-3 and TRBJ1-1, with D uncertain. The V and J ends lost 3 bases and 1 base respectively, with 9 bases between them. The CDR3 consists of 14 residues. Germline CDR1 is ENHRY and CDR2 is SYGVKD. The CDR3 bases are TGTGCCATCAGTGAAGGCAGGCCGAACACTGAAGCTTTCTTT. This translates into CAISEGRPNTEAFF.

The V gene is TRBV27, the J gene TRBJ2-1; D perhaps matches TRBD1 (5 bases). Germline values: CDR1 MNHEY, CDR2 SMNVEV (reference sequence). The CDR3 sequence is 15 residues long. V lost 5 bases to trimming and J lost 4 bases, with 15 bases between them. CDR3 region: CASSETAPQYNEQFF. The CDR3 region has the DNA TGTGCCAGCAGTGAGACAGCCCCTCAATACAATGAGCAGTTCTTC.

The gene calls are TRBV18 and TRBJ1-5; TRBD1 matches at 9 bases. Germline trimming cut 3 bases from V and 5 bases from J; bases unmatched to any gene: 5. This CDR3 spans 15 amino acids. CDR1 is KGHSH, CDR2 LQKENI, per germline. CDR3 sequence: CASSPKRDRDQPQHF. In DNA form, the CDR3 reads TGTGCCAGCTCACCGAAGCGGGACAGGGATCAGCCCCAGCATTTT.

The chain recombines TRBV5-6 with TRBJ1-2, with D hard to call. The CDR3 contains 16 residues. From germline, CDR1 is SGHDT and CDR2 YYEEEE. Trimming pared 1 base from V and 3 bases from J, leaving 16 bases between. CDR3 nucleotide sequence: TGTGCCAGCAGCTTGCCCGGACTACCATACCACTATGGCTACACCTTC. Protein product: CASSLPGLPYHYGYTF.

The CDR3 loop is CATVIGTEAFF. The CDR3 nucleotides read TGTGCCACCGTTATTGGCACTGAAGCTTTCTTT. The chain employs TRBV6-5 and TRBJ1-1; no definite D call. Trimming took off 10 bases at V and 4 bases at J, with 10 bases between the two ends. The CDR3 has 11 residues. Germline assignment: CDR1 MNHEY and CDR2 SVGAGI.

The J gene is TRBJ1-1, the V gene TRBV14; 7 nucleotides match TRBD1. The V gene's germline CDR1 is SGHDN and CDR2 FVKESK. The V gene end was trimmed by 6 bases and the J gene end by 5 bases; junction bases not matched to a gene: 6. CDR3 length: 13 amino acids. CDR3: CASSRDRVTEAFF. The CDR3 nucleotides read TGTGCCAGCAGTAGAGACAGGGTTACTGAAGCTTTCTTT. The full variable domain, its missing parts supplied by reference TRBV14 and TRBJ1-1, is EAGVTQFPSHSVIEKGQTVTLRCDPISGHDNLYWYRRVMGKEIKFLLHFVKESKQDESGMPNNRFLAERTGGTYSTLKVQPAELEDSGVYFCASSRDRVTEAFFGQGTRLTVV.

V and J are TRBV7-9 and TRBJ1-2; possible D gene TRBD1, 6 bases. Germline-derived CDR1 and CDR2 are SEHNR and FQNEAQ (reference sequence). The V end was cut by 3 bases, the J end by 4 bases, with 15 bases between. The CDR3 has 15 residues. CDR3 in DNA: TGTGCCAGCAGCTTGTCACAGGGATTGGGCTATGGCTACACCTTC. Its translation is CASSLSQGLGYGYTF. Together with reference TRBV7-9 and TRBJ1-2, the CDR3 gives the full variable domain: DTGVSQNPRHKITKRGQNVTFRCDPISEHNRLYWYRQTLGQGPEFLTYFQNEAQLEKSRLLSDRFSAERPKGSFSTLEIQRTEQGDSAMYLCASSLSQGLGYGYTFGSGTRLTVV.

The chain carries TRBV7-9 and TRBJ1-4; D remains unclear. Germline assignment: CDR1 SEHNR and CDR2 FQNEAQ (reference sequence). The CDR3 spans 15 residues. V was shortened by 6 bases and J by 7 bases, with 18 bases between the two germline ends. The CDR3 DNA reads as TGTGCCAGCAGTGGGTCTGTGGGGTACGGTGAAAAACTGTTTTTT. Translating it yields CASSGSVGYGEKLFF.

This chain links TRBV3-1 (or the pseudogene TRBV3-2) with TRBJ1-5; perhaps TRBD1 as D (5 bases). The V and J ends lost 0 bases and 2 bases respectively, with 17 bases between them. The CDR3 is 18 amino acids. CDR1 is LGHDT, CDR2 YNNKEL, per germline (reference sequence). Here the CDR3 DNA reads TGTGCCAGCAGCCAAGATCCAGGGAGCGGGGAGGGCAATCAGCCCCAGCATTTT. Amino acid sequence: CASSQDPGSGEGNQPQHF.

The chain has TRBV4-3 and TRBJ2-7; the match to TRBD1 covers 10 bases. J lost 3 bases, V lost 1 base, and 12 bases had no gene match. There are 18 residues in the CDR3. Germline V gives CDR1 LGHNA, CDR2 YSLEER. CDR3 region: CASSQVVRGTGANYEQYF. The CDR3 DNA reads TGCGCCAGCAGCCAAGTAGTGAGGGGGACAGGGGCCAACTACGAGCAGTACTTC.

The chain joins TRBV12-2 to TRBJ1-6; the table's D gene call, TRBD1, was not cross checked with the DNA. TRBV12-2 is flagged as a pseudogene. The CDR3 covers 20 residues. CDR3 loop: CASRLLGGDRDPFCISPLHF. CDR3 bases: TGTGCAAGTCGCTTATTGGGGGGGGACAGGGACCCCTTTTGTATTTCACCCCTCCACTTT.

The gene calls are TRBV5-8 and TRBJ1-4, with no clear D. The CDR3 length is 13 residues. CDR1 and CDR2 (germline): SGHTS, YDEGEE. The V end lost 4 bases, the J end lost 4 bases, and 8 bases lay between the germline ends. Written as DNA, the CDR3 is TGTGCCAGCAGCCGGGCAGATAATGAAAAACTGTTTTTT. It codes for CASSRADNEKLFF.

This sequence joins TRBV9 and TRBJ2-7; tentative D call: TRBD2 (6 bases). The germline CDR1 and CDR2 sequences are SGDLS and YYNGEE. V was clipped by 4 bases and J by 4 bases, with 18 bases between them. The CDR3 has 15 amino acids. DNA of the CDR3: TGTGCCAGCAGCATCTATCCGGACTATGGTTACGAGCAGTACTTC. Protein product: CASSIYPDYGYEQYF.

The chain uses TRBV6-5 and TRBJ1-1; a weak D match, TRBD1 (5 bases). Trimming stripped 6 bases from V and 4 bases from J, with 18 bases between. The CDR3 sequence is 15 residues long. Looked up from germline, CDR1 is MNHEY and CDR2 is SVGAGI. CDR3 in amino acids: CASSRRANTGTEAFF. In nucleotides, the CDR3 is TGTGCCAGCAGCCGCAGGGCCAATACGGGCACTGAAGCTTTCTTT.